What follows are 9 T cell receptor beta chains derived from one specimen sequenced in a study of T-cell reconstitution after alpha-beta-depleted transplantation in children. Unique molecular identifiers were used in preparing the TCRbeta library. TCRdb analysed the PCR reads with MiXCR anew, one entry per CDR3 protein. The sample holds 800,000 to 1,000,000 distinct CDR3 sequences, about 31% seen once. Sequenced here: PBMCs, mostly from graft donor cells, sampled 360 days after TCRalphabeta/CD19-depleted stem cell transplant. Every receptor here comes from a boy under two years old who had a stem cell transplant for SCID, so the T cells may come from the graft donor.

The chain employs TRBV7-8 and TRBJ2-1; 12 bases agree with TRBD2. From germline, CDR1 is SGHVS and CDR2 FQNEAQ. The CDR3 is 16 amino acids. V shed 4 bases, J shed 8 bases, and the junction held 9 bases outside the gene matches. This CDR3 is CASSSGTSGYVDEQFF. As DNA, the CDR3 is TGTGCCAGCAGCTCCGGGACTAGCGGGTATGTCGATGAGCAGTTCTTC.

This chain connects TRBV20-1 to TRBJ2-3; possible D gene TRBD1, 6 bases. The V end lost 1 base, the J end lost 2 bases, and 10 bases lay between the germline ends. The length of the CDR3 is 14 residues. The germline gives CDR1 DFQATT, CDR2 SNEGSKA (reference sequence). The CDR3 DNA reads as TGCAGTGCTAGAGGGGACACTTTCACAGATACGCAGTATTTT. Residues: CSARGDTFTDTQYF.

This clonotype occurred a few times. The rearrangement links TRBV27 to TRBJ1-4; D may be TRBD1 (6 bases). V lost 4 bases and J 8 bases, leaving 17 bases between the germline ends. CDR3 length: 15 amino acids. CDR1 is MNHEY and CDR2 is SMNVEV in the germline V gene (reference sequence). For the CDR3, the DNA is TGTGCCAGCAGTTCCGATCGGGGACATTGGGAAAAACTGTTTTTT. Protein sequence: CASSSDRGHWEKLFF.

The chain joins TRBV24-1 to TRBJ2-5; the match to TRBD2 covers 7 bases. CDR3 length: 16 amino acids. Unmatched junction bases numbered 8, after V lost 0 bases and J lost 5 bases. From germline, CDR1 is KGHDR and CDR2 SFDVKD. This chain's CDR3 is CATSDLPAGDRETQYF. The DNA of the CDR3 is TGTGCCACCAGTGATTTGCCCGCGGGGGATCGCGAGACCCAGTACTTC.

V usage is TRBV19 and J usage is TRBJ2-2; 7 bases map to TRBD2. V lost 6 bases to trimming and J lost 6 bases; unmatched junction nucleotides: 10. The CDR3 is 15 amino acids. The germline CDR1 and CDR2 sequences are LNHDA and SQIVND (reference sequence). CDR3 loop: CASRTTSPVSGELFF. The CDR3 DNA reads TGTGCCAGTAGGACGACTAGCCCAGTCTCCGGGGAGCTGTTTTTT.

This clonotype was seen a few times. The genes are TRBV12-3 or TRBV12-4 and TRBJ1-6; weak D call: TRBD1 (6 bases). The ends were cut back, 5 bases at V and 8 bases at J, with 16 bases in the middle. This CDR3 is built from 15 residues. This CDR3 is CASSPRTVRDSPLHF. In nucleotides, the CDR3 is TGTGCCAGCAGTCCGCGGACAGTGCGCGATTCACCCCTCCACTTT.

This clonotype was seen more than once but under ten times. The V gene is TRBV20-1, the J gene TRBJ2-7; D is uncertain. The germline V gene has CDR1 DFQATT and CDR2 SNEGSKA (reference sequence). The V and J ends lost 7 bases and 6 bases respectively, with 10 bases between them. The CDR3 covers 10 residues. The CDR3 nucleotides read TGCAGTGTCGGTGTCTTCGAGCAGTACTTC. It specifies CSVGVFEQYF.

The chain uses TRBV4-1 and TRBJ2-1; D is undetermined. CDR3 length equals 16 residues. The V end was cut by 4 bases, the J end by 4 bases, with 17 bases between. CDR1 and CDR2 (germline): MGHRA, YSYEKL. As DNA, the CDR3 is TGCGCCAGCAGCCCCGTGCCCCGGTCGAGTTACAATGAGCAGTTCTTC. It specifies CASSPVPRSSYNEQFF.

The V gene is TRBV5-6, the J gene TRBJ1-1; D may be TRBD1 (5 bases). The CDR3 spans 13 residues. Germline lookup yields CDR1 SGHDT and CDR2 YYEEEE. The V gene lost 2 bases and the J gene lost 7 bases, with 12 bases spanning the gap. Here the CDR3 reads CASSFSPGVEAFF. DNA for the CDR3: TGTGCCAGCAGCTTCTCACCGGGGGTTGAAGCTTTCTTT. The entire variable domain, with the rest obtained from reference TRBV5-6 and TRBJ1-1, is as follows: DAGVTQSPTHLIKTRGQQVTLRCSPKSGHDTVSWYQQALGQGPQFIFQYYEEEERQRGNFPDRFSGHQFPNYSSELNVNALLLGDSALYLCASSFSPGVEAFFGQGTRLTVV.